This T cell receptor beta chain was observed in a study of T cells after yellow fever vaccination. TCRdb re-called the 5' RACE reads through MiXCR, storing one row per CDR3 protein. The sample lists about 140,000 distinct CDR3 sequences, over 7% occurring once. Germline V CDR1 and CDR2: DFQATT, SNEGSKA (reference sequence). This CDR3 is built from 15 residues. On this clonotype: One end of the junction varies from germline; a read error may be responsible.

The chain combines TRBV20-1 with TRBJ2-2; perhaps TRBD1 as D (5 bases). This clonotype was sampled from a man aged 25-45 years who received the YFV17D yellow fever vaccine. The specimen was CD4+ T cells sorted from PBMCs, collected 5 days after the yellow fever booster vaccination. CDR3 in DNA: TGCACTGCTAGAGTCCCGGGCAGGGTAAACGGGGAGCTGTTTTTT. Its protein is CTARVPGRVNGELFF.